One sample yielded the 18 T cell receptor beta chains listed below, sequenced in a study of CD4 T cells in relation to SARS-CoV-2 and coronaviruses. Before the COVID-19 pandemic, during about 2011-2019, CD4+ T cells were taken from unexposed donors. Isolation of CD4+ T cells took place after nine to ten days in culture. Generated by immunoSEQ multiplex PCR, the TCRdb table keeps only in-frame clones and is missing some. The sample lists tens of thousands of clones; roughly 73% were seen once. Their antigens remain unidentified. The source material was CD4+ T cells from PBMCs, cultured in vitro. The source is a human donor in good health.

The rearrangement uses TRBV6-6 and TRBJ2-7, with D perhaps given as TRBD1 or TRBD2 (5 bases each). This CDR3 is built from 14 residues. The germline V and J ends were trimmed by 8 bases and 4 bases, with 18 bases remaining between them. Per the germline V gene, CDR1 is MNHNY and CDR2 is SVGAGI (reference sequence). CDR3 amino acids: CASRDRDGPYEQYF. The DNA of the CDR3 is TGTGCCAGCCGCGACCGGGACGGACCATACGAGCAGTACTTC.

By proportion, this clone is large (0.1 to 1%). The rearrangement links TRBV5-6 to TRBJ1-1; D uncertain. CDR3 length equals 14 residues. Trimming shortened V by 6 bases and J by 6 bases, and 18 bases separated the two germline ends. The germline gives CDR1 SGHDT, CDR2 YYEEEE. The CDR3 spells CASTRRGGYPEAFF. Here the CDR3 DNA reads TGTGCCAGCACCAGGCGAGGCGGATACCCTGAAGCTTTCTTT.

The CDR3 spells CASSEGWGSWDTQYF. CDR3 sequence (DNA): TGTGCCAGCAGTGAAGGTTGGGGAAGTTGGGATACGCAGTATTTT. This chain connects TRBV6-1 to TRBJ2-3, with unresolved D. Germline V CDR1 and CDR2: MNHNS, SASEGT. V lost 1 base and J lost 6, with 14 bases in between. The CDR3 has 15 residues.

This clone was found a few times. This chain joins TRBV19 and TRBJ2-7; D might be TRBD2 (6 bases). This CDR3 has 14 residues. Trimming removed 0 bases at V and 4 bases at J, with 10 bases between. CDR1 is LNHDA, CDR2 SQIVND, per germline (reference sequence). CDR3 loop: CASSIDEGRYEQYF. In DNA form, the CDR3 reads TGTGCCAGTAGTATAGATGAAGGGAGGTACGAGCAGTACTTC.

This clone was counted only a few times. The J gene is TRBJ1-1, the V gene TRBV7-2; tentatively, D is TRBD1 (6 bases). In germline, CDR1 is SGHTA, CDR2 FQGNSA. V shed 5 bases and J shed 1 base, with 11 bases lying between them. CDR3 length equals 14 residues. CDR3: CASSPGTSNTEAFF. The DNA of the CDR3 is TGTGCCAGCAGCCCAGGGACATCGAACACTGAAGCTTTCTTT. Filled out from reference TRBV7-2 and TRBJ1-1, the complete variable domain reads GAGVSQSPSNKVTEKGKDVELRCDPISGHTALYWYRQSLGQGLEFLIYFQGNSAPDKSGLPSDRFSAERTGGSVSTLTIQRTQQEDSAVYLCASSPGTSNTEAFFGQGTRLTVV.

V is TRBV7-6 and J is TRBJ2-2, with a possible D match to TRBD2 (6 bases). This CDR3 has 15 amino acids. From germline, CDR1 is SGHVS and CDR2 FNYEAQ. V dropped 1 base and J dropped 9 bases, with 15 bases sitting between them. The CDR3 DNA reads as TGTGCCAGCAGCTTAGGGGCCGGGGGTCCCCGGGAGCTGTTTTTT. It translates to CASSLGAGGPRELFF. Variable domain in full (rest from reference TRBV7-6 and TRBJ2-2): GAGVSQSPRYKVTKRGQDVALRCDPISGHVSLYWYRQALGQGPEFLTYFNYEAQQDKSGLPNDRFSAERPEGSISTLTIQRTEQRDSAMYRCASSLGAGGPRELFFGEGSRLTVL.

The gene calls are TRBV10-3 and TRBJ1-1; 9 nucleotides match TRBD1. The germline CDR1 and CDR2 sequences are ENHRY and SYGVKD. V was pared by 8 bases and J by 4 bases, with 2 bases of the junction left unmatched. This CDR3 comprises 12 residues. For the CDR3, the DNA is TGTGCCATCCAGACAGGGGGCACTGAAGCTTTCTTT. Protein product: CAIQTGGTEAFF.

CDR3 sequence reads: CASSLWDRGRHEQFF. The CDR3 DNA is TGTGCCAGCAGCCTGTGGGACAGGGGGCGTCATGAGCAGTTCTTC. The chain uses TRBV5-5 and TRBJ2-1; 12 bases map to TRBD1. This CDR3 is built from 15 residues. Germline values: CDR1 SGHKS, CDR2 YYEKEE (reference sequence). With V trimmed by 4 bases and J by 8 bases, 7 bases remained unmatched.

This clone was recorded a few times. This chain joins TRBV19 and TRBJ2-2; possible D gene TRBD2, 6 bases. Looked up from germline, CDR1 is LNHDA and CDR2 is SQIVND (reference sequence). Trimming took 4 bases from V and 2 from J, leaving 11 bases between them. This CDR3 is 15 amino acids long. This CDR3 is CASSNRDFNTGELFF. For the CDR3, the DNA is TGTGCCAGTAGTAACCGGGACTTTAACACCGGGGAGCTGTTTTTT.

The J gene is TRBJ2-7, the V gene TRBV7-8; TRBD2 might be the D (6 bases). Trimming took off 5 bases at V and 7 bases at J, with 15 bases between the two ends. This CDR3 spans 13 amino acids. The germline CDR1 and CDR2 sequences are SGHVS and FQNEAQ. The CDR3 is CASSPRREREQYF. CDR3 sequence (DNA): TGTGCCAGCAGCCCCAGGAGGGAGAGGGAGCAGTACTTC.

This sequence joins TRBV4-3 and TRBJ2-5, with 8 positions matching TRBD1. Germline loops: CDR1 LGHNA, CDR2 YSLEER. The CDR3 spans 15 residues. V lost 4 bases, J lost 2 bases, and 6 bases stayed unmatched. The CDR3 DNA reads as TGCGCCAGCAGCCTGACGACAGGGGTTCAAGAGACCCAGTACTTC. Its translation is CASSLTTGVQETQYF.

In DNA, the CDR3 is TGTGCTAGTGGTTTGGGGGACCAGAGCTCTGGAAACACCATATATTTT. Amino acids: CASGLGDQSSGNTIYF. The chain links TRBV12-5 to TRBJ1-3; a possible D gene is TRBD1 (5 bases). The CDR3 is made up of 16 amino acids. Germline V gene lookup returns CDR1 LGHNT and CDR2 FRNRAP. Trimming stripped 1 base from V and 0 bases from J, with 10 bases between.

This chain uses TRBV29-1 with TRBJ2-3; 12 bases match TRBD2. The CDR3 has 13 amino acids. Unmatched junction bases numbered 5, after V lost 4 bases and J lost 9 bases. Germline V lookup: CDR1 SQVTM, CDR2 ANQGSEA. CDR3 sequence (DNA): TGCAGCGTTGGACTAGCGGGGGATGGAACGCAGTATTTT. The encoded protein is CSVGLAGDGTQYF.

This chain uses TRBV6-1 with TRBJ1-6, with D perhaps TRBD1 (5 bases). The V end was cut by 3 bases, the J end by 13 bases, with 16 bases between. The V gene's germline CDR1 is MNHNS and CDR2 SASEGT. The CDR3 spans 14 residues. The CDR3 nucleotides are TGTGCCAGCAGTGAGGGGCTTAGGGGTTTTCCCCTCCACTTT. It specifies CASSEGLRGFPLHF.

The rearrangement uses TRBV2 and TRBJ2-5; D remains unclear. Per germline, CDR1 SNHLY and CDR2 FYNNEI. Trimming shortened V by 0 bases and J by 5 bases, and 4 bases separated the two germline ends. The CDR3 contains 12 residues. The CDR3 sequence is CASSEAGETQYF. For the CDR3, the DNA is TGTGCCAGCAGTGAAGCGGGGGAGACCCAGTACTTC.

This clone occurred once. The genes are TRBV7-2 and TRBJ2-7; D gene uncertain. The V and J ends lost 5 bases and 0 bases respectively, with 11 bases between them. CDR3 size: 14 residues. The V gene's germline CDR1 is SGHTA and CDR2 FQGNSA. CDR3 in amino acids: CASSLDSNSYEQYF. The CDR3 nucleotides are TGTGCCAGCAGCCTCGATTCTAACTCCTACGAGCAGTACTTC.

This sequence joins TRBV2 and TRBJ2-7; unclear D gene. This CDR3 is built from 14 residues. The germline gives CDR1 SNHLY, CDR2 FYNNEI. V was cut by 4 bases and J by 3 bases, with 13 bases left in between. CDR3 loop: CASSVSVRDYEQYF. CDR3 in DNA: TGTGCCAGCAGTGTCTCCGTCCGCGACTACGAGCAGTACTTC. The entire variable domain, with the rest obtained from reference TRBV2 and TRBJ2-7, is as follows: EPEVTQTPSHQVTQMGQEVILRCVPISNHLYFYWYRQILGQKVEFLVSFYNNEISEKSEIFDDQFSVERPDGSNFTLKIRSTKLEDSAMYFCASSVSVRDYEQYFGPGTRLTVT.

V and J are TRBV12-3 or TRBV12-4 and TRBJ1-2; no definite D call. V was shortened by 7 bases and J by 4 bases, with 13 bases between the two germline ends. The CDR3 extends over 13 amino acids. The CDR3 loop reads CASTPDGLYGYTF. The DNA for the CDR3 is TGTGCCAGCACCCCGGACGGCCTCTATGGCTACACCTTC.